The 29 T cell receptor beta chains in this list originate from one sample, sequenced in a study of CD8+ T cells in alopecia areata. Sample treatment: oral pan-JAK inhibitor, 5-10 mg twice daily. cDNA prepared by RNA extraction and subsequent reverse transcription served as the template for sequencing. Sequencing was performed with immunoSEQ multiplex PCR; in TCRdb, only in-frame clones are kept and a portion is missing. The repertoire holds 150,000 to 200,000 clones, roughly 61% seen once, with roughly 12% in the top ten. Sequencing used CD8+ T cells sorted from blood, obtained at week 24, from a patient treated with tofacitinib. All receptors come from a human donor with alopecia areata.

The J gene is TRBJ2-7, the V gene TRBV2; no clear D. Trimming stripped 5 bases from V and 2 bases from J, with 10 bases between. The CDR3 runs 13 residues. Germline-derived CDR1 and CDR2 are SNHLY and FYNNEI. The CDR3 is CASSPHPAYEQYF. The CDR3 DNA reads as TGTGCCAGCAGTCCTCATCCCGCCTACGAGCAGTACTTC.

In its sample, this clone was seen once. The CDR3 coding sequence is TGCGCCAGCAGCCCGGACAAGAACACTGAAGCTTTCTTT. Encoded protein: CASSPDKNTEAFF. The chain employs TRBV5-1 and TRBJ1-1, with D possibly being TRBD1 (5 bases). The CDR3 sequence is 13 residues long. The germline V gene encodes CDR1 SGHRS and CDR2 YFSETQ. Between the trimmed V and J ends, which lost 4 bases and 1 base, there was a span of 8 bases.

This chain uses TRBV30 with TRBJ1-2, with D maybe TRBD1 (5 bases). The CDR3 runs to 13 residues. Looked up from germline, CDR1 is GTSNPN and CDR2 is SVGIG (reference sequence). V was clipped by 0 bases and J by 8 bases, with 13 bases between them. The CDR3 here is CAWSVSGGRGYTF. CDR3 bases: TGTGCCTGGAGTGTATCGGGGGGACGGGGCTACACCTTC.

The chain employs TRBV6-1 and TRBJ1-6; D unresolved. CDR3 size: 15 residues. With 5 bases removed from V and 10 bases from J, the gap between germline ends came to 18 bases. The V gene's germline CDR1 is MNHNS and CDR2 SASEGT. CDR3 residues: CASSTTGGVKSPLHF. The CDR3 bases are TGTGCCAGCAGTACAACGGGCGGGGTAAAATCACCCCTCCACTTT.

CDR3 nucleotides: TGCGCCAGCAGTCGGACAGCGACCACTAACTATGGCTACACCTTC. This encodes CASSRTATTNYGYTF. This chain joins TRBV5-1 and TRBJ1-2; the D gene is possibly TRBD1 (6 bases). CDR1 and CDR2 from the germline V gene are SGHRS and YFSETQ. Deletions cut 5 bases from V and 0 bases from J, with 14 bases between. This CDR3 comprises 15 residues. The complete variable domain, with remaining parts taken from reference TRBV5-1 and TRBJ1-2, reads KAGVTQTPRYLIKTRGQQVTLSCSPISGHRSVSWYQQTPGQGLQFLFEYFSETQRNKGNFPGRFSGRQFSNSRSEMNVSTLELGDSALYLCASSRTATTNYGYTFGSGTRLTVV.

CDR3 coding DNA: TGTGCCAGCACCCGCGATAACCCCCAGTACTTC. Protein sequence: CASTRDNPQYF. The chain employs TRBV2 and TRBJ2-5, with D unresolved. Germline V CDR1 and CDR2: SNHLY, FYNNEI. The CDR3 contains 11 residues. V was trimmed by 7 bases and J by 9 bases, leaving 12 bases between them.

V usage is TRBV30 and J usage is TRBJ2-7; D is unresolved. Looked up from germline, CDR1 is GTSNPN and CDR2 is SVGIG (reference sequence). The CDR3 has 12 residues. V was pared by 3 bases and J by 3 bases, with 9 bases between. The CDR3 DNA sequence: TGTGCCTGGAGCGGATCGTTCTACGAGCAGTACTTC. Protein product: CAWSGSFYEQYF.

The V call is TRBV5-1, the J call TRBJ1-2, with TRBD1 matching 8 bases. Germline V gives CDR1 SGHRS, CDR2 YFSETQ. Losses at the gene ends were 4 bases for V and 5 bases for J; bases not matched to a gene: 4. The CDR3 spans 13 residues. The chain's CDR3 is CASSPGQDYGYTF. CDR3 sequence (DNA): TGCGCCAGCAGCCCGGGACAGGATTATGGCTACACCTTC.

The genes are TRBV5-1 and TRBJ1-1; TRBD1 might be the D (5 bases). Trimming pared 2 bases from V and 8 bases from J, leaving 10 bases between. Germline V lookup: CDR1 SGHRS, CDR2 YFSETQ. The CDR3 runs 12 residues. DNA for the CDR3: TGCGCCAGCAGCTTTCTTCAGGGCGAAGCTTTCTTT. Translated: CASSFLQGEAFF. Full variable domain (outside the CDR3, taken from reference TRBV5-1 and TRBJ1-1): KAGVTQTPRYLIKTRGQQVTLSCSPISGHRSVSWYQQTPGQGLQFLFEYFSETQRNKGNFPGRFSGRQFSNSRSEMNVSTLELGDSALYLCASSFLQGEAFFGQGTRLTVV.

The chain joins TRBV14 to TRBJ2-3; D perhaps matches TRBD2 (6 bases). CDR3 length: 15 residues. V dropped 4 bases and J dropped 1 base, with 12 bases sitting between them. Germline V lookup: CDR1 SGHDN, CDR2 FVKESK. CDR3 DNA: TGTGCCAGCAGCCTCTCGGGACTTGGCACAGATACGCAGTATTTT. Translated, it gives CASSLSGLGTDTQYF. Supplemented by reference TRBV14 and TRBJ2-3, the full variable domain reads EAGVTQFPSHSVIEKGQTVTLRCDPISGHDNLYWYRRVMGKEIKFLLHFVKESKQDESGMPNNRFLAERTGGTYSTLKVQPAELEDSGVYFCASSLSGLGTDTQYFGPGTRLTVL.

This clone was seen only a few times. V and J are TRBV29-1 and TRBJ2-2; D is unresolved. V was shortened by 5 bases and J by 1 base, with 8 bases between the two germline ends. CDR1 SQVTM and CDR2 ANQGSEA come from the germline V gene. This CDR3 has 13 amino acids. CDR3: CSVISGNTGELFF. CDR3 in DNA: TGCAGCGTTATTTCAGGGAACACCGGGGAGCTGTTTTTT.

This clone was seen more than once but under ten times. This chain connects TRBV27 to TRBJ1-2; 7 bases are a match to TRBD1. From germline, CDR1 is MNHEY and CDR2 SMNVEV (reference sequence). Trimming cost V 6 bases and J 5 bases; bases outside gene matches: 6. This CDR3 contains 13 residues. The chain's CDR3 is CASRGQIRYGYTF. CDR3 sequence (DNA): TGTGCCAGCAGGGGACAGATACGTTATGGCTACACCTTC.

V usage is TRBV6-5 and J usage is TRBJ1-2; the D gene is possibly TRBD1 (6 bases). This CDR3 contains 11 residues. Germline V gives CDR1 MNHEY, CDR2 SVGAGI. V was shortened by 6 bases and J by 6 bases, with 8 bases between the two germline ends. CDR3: CASSGQNGYTF. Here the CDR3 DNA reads TGTGCCAGCAGCGGACAGAATGGCTACACCTTC.

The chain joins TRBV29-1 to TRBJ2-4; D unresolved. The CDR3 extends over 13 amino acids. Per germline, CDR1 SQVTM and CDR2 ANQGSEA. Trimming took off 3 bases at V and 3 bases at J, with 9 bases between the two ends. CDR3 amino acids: CSVDDSVKNIQYF. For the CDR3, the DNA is TGCAGCGTTGATGACTCCGTCAAAAACATTCAGTACTTC.

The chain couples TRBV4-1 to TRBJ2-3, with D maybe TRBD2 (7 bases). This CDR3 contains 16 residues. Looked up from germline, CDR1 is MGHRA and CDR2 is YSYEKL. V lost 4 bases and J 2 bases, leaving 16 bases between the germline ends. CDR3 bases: TGCGCCAGCAGCCCGCAGAGGGGGGGAACCACAGATACGCAGTATTTT. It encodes CASSPQRGGTTDTQYF.

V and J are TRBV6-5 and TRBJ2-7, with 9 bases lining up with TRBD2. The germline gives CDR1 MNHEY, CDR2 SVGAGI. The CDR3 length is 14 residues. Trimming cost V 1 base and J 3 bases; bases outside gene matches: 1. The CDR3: CASSYLRGGYEQYF. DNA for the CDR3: TGTGCCAGCAGTTACTTGCGGGGGGGCTACGAGCAGTACTTC.

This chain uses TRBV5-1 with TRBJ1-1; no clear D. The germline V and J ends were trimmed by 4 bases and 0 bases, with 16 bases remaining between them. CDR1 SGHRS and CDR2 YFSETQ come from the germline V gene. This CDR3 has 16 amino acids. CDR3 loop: CASSPLKSGMNTEAFF. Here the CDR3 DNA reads TGCGCCAGCAGCCCCCTTAAGTCGGGCATGAACACTGAAGCTTTCTTT.

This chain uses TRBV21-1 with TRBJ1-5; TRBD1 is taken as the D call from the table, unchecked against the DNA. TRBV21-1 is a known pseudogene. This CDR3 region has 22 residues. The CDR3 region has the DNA TGTGCCAGCAGCCGGCGGGGCAGGTGGGAAGGGGGCGCCCCTATGAGCAATCAGCCCCAGCATTTT. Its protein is CASSRRGRWEGGAPMSNQPQHF.

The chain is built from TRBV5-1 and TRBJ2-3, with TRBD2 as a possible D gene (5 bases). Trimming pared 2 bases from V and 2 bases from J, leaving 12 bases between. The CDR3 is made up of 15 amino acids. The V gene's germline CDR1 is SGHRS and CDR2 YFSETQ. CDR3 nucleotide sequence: TGCGCCAGCAGCTTCGAGACTACCTCCACAGATACGCAGTATTTT. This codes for CASSFETTSTDTQYF.

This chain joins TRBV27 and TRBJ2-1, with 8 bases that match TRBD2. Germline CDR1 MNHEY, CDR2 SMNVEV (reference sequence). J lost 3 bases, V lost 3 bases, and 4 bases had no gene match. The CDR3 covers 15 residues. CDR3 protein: CASSLGGGNYNEQFF. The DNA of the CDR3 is TGTGCCAGCAGTTTGGGCGGGGGGAACTACAATGAGCAGTTCTTC.

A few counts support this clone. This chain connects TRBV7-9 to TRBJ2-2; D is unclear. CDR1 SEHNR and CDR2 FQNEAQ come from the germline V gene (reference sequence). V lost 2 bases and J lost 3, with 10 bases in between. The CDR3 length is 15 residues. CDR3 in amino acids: CASSLKTSDTGELFF. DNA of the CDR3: TGTGCCAGCAGCTTAAAGACTTCGGACACCGGGGAGCTGTTTTTT.

The CDR3: CASSPGGGILDNEQFF. CDR3 nucleotides: TGTGCCAGCAGCCCGGGGGGTGGAATCCTGGACAATGAGCAGTTCTTC. J is TRBJ2-1 and V is TRBV13, with TRBD2 identical over 7 bases. Germline V CDR1 and CDR2: PRHDT, FYEKMQ (reference sequence). CDR3 length: 16 residues. Germline trimming cut 5 bases from V and 5 bases from J; bases unmatched to any gene: 12.

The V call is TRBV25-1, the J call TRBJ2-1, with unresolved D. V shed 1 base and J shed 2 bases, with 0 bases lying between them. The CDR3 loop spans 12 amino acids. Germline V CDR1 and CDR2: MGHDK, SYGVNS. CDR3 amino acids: CASSESYNEQFF. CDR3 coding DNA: TGTGCCAGCAGTGAATCCTACAATGAGCAGTTCTTC.

Here the CDR3 DNA reads TGTGCCAGCAGTGGGGTCGGAGTGAACTACGAGCAGTACTTC. Its protein product is CASSGVGVNYEQYF. This chain uses TRBV25-1 with TRBJ2-7; D uncertain. Germline V gene sequence: CDR1 MGHDK, CDR2 SYGVNS. The V and J ends lost 4 bases and 3 bases respectively, with 13 bases between them. The CDR3 runs 14 residues.

Written as DNA, the CDR3 is TGTGCCTGCATTTTGGGAGGGCCAGCTTTCTTT. Its protein product is CACILGGPAFF. The rearrangement links TRBV30 to TRBJ1-1; D gene uncertain. Per the germline V gene, CDR1 is GTSNPN and CDR2 is SVGIG (reference sequence). V lost 6 bases to trimming and J lost 10 bases, with 15 bases between them. The CDR3 loop spans 11 amino acids. Complete variable domain (other parts from reference TRBV30 and TRBJ1-1): SQTIHQWPATLVQPVGSPLSLECTVEGTSNPNLYWYRQAAGRGLQLLFYSVGIGQISSEVPQNLSASRPQDRQFILSSKKLLLSDSGFYLCACILGGPAFFGQGTRLTVV.

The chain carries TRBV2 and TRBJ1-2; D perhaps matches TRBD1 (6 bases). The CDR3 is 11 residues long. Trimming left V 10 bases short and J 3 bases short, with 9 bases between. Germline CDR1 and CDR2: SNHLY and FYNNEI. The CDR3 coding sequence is TGTGCCAAACAGGGTGACTATGGCTACACCTTC. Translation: CAKQGDYGYTF.

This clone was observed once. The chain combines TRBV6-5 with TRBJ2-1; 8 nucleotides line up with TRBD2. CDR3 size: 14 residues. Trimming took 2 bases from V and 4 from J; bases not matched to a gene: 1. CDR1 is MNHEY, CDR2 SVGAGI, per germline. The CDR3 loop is CASSYTSGYNEQFF. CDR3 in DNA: TGTGCCAGCAGTTACACTAGCGGATACAATGAGCAGTTCTTC.

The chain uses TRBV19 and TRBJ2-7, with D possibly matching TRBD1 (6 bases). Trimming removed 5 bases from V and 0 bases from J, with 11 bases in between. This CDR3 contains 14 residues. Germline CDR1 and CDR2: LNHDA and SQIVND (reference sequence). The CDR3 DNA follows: TGTGCCAGTAGTTGGCAGGGGAGCTCCTACGAGCAGTACTTC. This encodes CASSWQGSSYEQYF.

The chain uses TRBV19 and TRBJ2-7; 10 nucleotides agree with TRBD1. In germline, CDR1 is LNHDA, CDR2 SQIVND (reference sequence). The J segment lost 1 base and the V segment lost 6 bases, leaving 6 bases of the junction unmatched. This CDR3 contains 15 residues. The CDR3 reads CASRPAGQGSYEQYF. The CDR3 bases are TGTGCCAGTAGGCCCGCGGGACAGGGGTCCTACGAGCAGTACTTC. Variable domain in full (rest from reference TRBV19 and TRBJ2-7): DGGITQSPKYLFRKEGQNVTLSCEQNLNHDAMYWYRQDPGQGLRLIYYSQIVNDFQKGDIAEGYSVSREKKESFPLTVTSAQKNPTAFYLCASRPAGQGSYEQYFGPGTRLTVT.